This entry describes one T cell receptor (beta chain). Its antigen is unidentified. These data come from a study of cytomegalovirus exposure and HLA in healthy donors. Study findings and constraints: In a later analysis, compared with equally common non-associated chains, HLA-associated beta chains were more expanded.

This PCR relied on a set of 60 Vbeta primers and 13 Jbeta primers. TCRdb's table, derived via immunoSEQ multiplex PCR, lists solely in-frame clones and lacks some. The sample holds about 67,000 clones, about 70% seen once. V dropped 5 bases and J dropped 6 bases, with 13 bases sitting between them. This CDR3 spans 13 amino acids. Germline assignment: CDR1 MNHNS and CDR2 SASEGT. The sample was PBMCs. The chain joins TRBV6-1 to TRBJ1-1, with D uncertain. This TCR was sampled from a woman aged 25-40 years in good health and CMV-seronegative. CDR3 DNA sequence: TGTGCCAGCAGTTATCGGAGAGCAGCTGAAGCTTTCTTT. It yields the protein CASSYRRAAEAFF.